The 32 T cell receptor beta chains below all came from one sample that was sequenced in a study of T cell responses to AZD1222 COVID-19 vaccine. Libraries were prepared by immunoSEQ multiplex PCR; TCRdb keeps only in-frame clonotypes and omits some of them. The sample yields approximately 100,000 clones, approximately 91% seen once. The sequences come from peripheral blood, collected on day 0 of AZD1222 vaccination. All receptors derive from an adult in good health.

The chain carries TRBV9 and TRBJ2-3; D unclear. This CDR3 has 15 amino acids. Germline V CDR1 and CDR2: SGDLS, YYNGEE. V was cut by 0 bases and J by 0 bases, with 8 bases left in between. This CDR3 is CASSVAGTSTDTQYF. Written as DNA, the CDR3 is TGTGCCAGCAGCGTAGCTGGTACTAGCACAGATACGCAGTATTTT.

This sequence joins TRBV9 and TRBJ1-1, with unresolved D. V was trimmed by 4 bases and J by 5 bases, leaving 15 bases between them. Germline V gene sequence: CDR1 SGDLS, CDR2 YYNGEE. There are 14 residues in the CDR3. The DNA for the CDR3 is TGTGCCAGCAGCCCGTCGGGTTTGAGTACTGAAGCTTTCTTT. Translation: CASSPSGLSTEAFF.

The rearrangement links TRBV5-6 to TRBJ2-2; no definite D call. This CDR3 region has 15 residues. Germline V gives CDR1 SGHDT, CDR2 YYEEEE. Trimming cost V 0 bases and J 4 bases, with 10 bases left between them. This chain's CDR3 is CASSLAAKPTGELFF. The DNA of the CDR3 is TGTGCCAGCAGCTTGGCCGCCAAGCCCACCGGGGAGCTGTTTTTT.

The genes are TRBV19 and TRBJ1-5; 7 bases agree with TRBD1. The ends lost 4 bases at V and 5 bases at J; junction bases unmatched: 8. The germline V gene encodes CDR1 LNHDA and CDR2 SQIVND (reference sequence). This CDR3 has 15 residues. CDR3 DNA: TGTGCCAGTAGTACCGACAGGGTAGTGGATCAGCCCCAGCATTTT. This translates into CASSTDRVVDQPQHF.

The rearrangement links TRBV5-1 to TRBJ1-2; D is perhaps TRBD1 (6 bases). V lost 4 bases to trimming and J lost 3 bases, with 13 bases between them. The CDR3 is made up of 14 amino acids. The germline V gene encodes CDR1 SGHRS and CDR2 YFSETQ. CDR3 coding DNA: TGCGCCAGCAGCAACCTACAGGGTGACTATGGCTACACCTTC. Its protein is CASSNLQGDYGYTF.

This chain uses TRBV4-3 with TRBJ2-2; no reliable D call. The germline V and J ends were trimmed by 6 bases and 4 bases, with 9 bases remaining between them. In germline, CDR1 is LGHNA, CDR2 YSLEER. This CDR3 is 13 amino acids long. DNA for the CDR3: TGCGCCAGCAGACGATCTTCCACCGGGGAGCTGTTTTTT. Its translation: CASRRSSTGELFF.

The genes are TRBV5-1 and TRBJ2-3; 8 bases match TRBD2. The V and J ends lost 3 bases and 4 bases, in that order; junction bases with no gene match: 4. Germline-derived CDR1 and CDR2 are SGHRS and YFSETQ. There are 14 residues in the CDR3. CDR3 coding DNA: TGCGCCAGCAGCTCCGCGGGGGGCCCAGATACGCAGTATTTT. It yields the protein CASSSAGGPDTQYF. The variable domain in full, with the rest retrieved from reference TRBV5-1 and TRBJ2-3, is KAGVTQTPRYLIKTRGQQVTLSCSPISGHRSVSWYQQTPGQGLQFLFEYFSETQRNKGNFPGRFSGRQFSNSRSEMNVSTLELGDSALYLCASSSAGGPDTQYFGPGTRLTVL.

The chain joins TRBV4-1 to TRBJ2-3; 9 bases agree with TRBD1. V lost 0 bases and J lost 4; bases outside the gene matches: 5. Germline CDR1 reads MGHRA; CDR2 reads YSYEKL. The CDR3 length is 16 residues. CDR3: CASSQDPGQGSDTQYF. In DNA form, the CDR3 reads TGCGCCAGCAGCCAAGACCCGGGACAGGGTTCAGATACGCAGTATTTT.

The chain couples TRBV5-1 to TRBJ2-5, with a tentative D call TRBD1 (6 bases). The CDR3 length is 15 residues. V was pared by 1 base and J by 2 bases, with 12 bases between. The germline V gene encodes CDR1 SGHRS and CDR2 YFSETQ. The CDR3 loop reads CASSLTGNPQETQYF. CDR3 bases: TGCGCCAGCAGCTTGACAGGGAACCCTCAAGAGACCCAGTACTTC.

The CDR3 is CASSLGGLANEQFF. CDR3 nucleotide sequence: TGTGCCAGCAGCTTAGGCGGACTAGCCAATGAGCAGTTCTTC. This chain uses TRBV11-2 with TRBJ2-1; 8 bases map to TRBD2. The J segment lost 6 bases and the V segment lost 1 base, leaving 2 bases of the junction unmatched. The CDR3 has 14 amino acids. Germline V gene lookup returns CDR1 SGHAT and CDR2 FQNNGV.

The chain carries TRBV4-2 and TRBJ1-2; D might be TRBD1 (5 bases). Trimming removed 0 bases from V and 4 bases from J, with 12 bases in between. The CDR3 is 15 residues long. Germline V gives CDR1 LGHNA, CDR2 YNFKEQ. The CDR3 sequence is CASSQDAGTSYGYTF. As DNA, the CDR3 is TGTGCCAGCAGCCAAGACGCAGGGACGAGCTATGGCTACACCTTC.

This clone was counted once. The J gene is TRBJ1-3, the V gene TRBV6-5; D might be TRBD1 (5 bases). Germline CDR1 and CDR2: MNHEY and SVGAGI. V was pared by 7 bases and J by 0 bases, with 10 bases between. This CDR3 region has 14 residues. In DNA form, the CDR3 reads TGTGCCAGCAAAGACAGCTTCTCTGGAAACACCATATATTTT. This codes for CASKDSFSGNTIYF.

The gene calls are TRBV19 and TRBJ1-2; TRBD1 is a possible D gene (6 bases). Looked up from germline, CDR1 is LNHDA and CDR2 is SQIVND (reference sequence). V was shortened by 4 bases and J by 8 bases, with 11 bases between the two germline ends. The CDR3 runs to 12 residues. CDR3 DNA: TGTGCCAGTAGTAGAACAGGGTTCGGCTACACCTTC. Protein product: CASSRTGFGYTF.

CDR3 sequence (DNA): TGTGCCAGCAGCGTAGTGGACAGGGAACTAGCCAAAAACATTCAGTACTTC. Its translation is CASSVVDRELAKNIQYF. The chain employs TRBV9 and TRBJ2-4; TRBD1 matches at 8 bases. The germline V gene has CDR1 SGDLS and CDR2 YYNGEE. J lost 0 bases, V lost 0 bases, and 5 bases had no gene match. The length of the CDR3 is 17 residues. Looking up the rest from reference TRBV9 and TRBJ2-4 gives the full variable domain: DSGVTQTPKHLITATGQRVTLRCSPRSGDLSVYWYQQSLDQGLQFLIQYYNGEERAKGNILERFSAQQFPDLHSELNLSSLELGDSALYFCASSVVDRELAKNIQYFGAGTRLSVL.

CDR3 protein: CSALDVNEQYF. CDR3 nucleotide sequence: TGCAGTGCCCTGGATGTTAACGAGCAGTACTTC. This chain links TRBV20-1 with TRBJ2-7; D remains unclear. The CDR3 runs 11 residues. Trimming cost V 6 bases and J 5 bases, with 11 bases left between them. Germline V gene sequence: CDR1 DFQATT, CDR2 SNEGSKA (reference sequence).

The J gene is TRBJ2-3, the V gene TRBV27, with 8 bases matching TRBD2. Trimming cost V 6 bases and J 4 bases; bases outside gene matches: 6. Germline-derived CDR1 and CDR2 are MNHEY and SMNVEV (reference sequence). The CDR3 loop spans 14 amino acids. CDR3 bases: TGTGCCAGCAGGGCGGGGGGAAGGGCAGATACGCAGTATTTT. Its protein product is CASRAGGRADTQYF.

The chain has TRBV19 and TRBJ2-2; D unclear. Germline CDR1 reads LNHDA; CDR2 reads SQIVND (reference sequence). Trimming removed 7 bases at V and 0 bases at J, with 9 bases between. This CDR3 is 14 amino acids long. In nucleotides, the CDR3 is TGTGCCAGTATTGTCACAGCGAACACCGGGGAGCTGTTTTTT. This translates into CASIVTANTGELFF.

CDR3 protein: CASSYAGAPYIHTEAFF. Here the CDR3 DNA reads TGTGCCAGCAGTTATGCGGGGGCCCCCTACATACACACTGAAGCTTTCTTT. This rearrangement joins TRBV6-2 or TRBV6-3 to TRBJ1-1; TRBD1 is a possible D gene (6 bases). Per the germline V gene, CDR1 is MNHEY and CDR2 is SVGEGT. CDR3 length equals 17 residues. V was trimmed by 3 bases and J by 3 bases, leaving 20 bases between them.

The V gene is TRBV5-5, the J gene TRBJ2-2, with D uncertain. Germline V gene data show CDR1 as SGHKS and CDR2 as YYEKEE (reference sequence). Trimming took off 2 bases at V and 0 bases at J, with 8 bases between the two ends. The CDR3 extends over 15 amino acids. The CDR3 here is CASSFASANTGELFF. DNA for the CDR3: TGTGCCAGCAGCTTTGCATCCGCGAACACCGGGGAGCTGTTTTTT.

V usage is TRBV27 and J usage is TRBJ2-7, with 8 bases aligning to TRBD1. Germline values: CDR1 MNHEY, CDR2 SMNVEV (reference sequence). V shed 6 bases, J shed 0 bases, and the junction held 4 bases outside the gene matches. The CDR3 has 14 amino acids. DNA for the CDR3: TGTGCCAGCAGAAGGACAGGGCCCTCCTACGAGCAGTACTTC. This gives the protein CASRRTGPSYEQYF.

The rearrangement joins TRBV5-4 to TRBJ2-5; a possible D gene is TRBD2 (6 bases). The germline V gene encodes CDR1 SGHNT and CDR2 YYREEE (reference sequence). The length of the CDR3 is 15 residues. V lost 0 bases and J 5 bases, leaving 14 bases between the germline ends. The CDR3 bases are TGTGCCAGCAGCTTGGGGGGACCCGGGAGTGAGACCCAGTACTTC. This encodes CASSLGGPGSETQYF.

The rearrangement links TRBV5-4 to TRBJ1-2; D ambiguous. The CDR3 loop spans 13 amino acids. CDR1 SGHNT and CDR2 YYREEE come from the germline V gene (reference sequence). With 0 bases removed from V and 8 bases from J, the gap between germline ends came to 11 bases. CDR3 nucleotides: TGTGCCAGCAGCTTGGACCAAAAGCAAGGCTACACCTTC. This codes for CASSLDQKQGYTF.

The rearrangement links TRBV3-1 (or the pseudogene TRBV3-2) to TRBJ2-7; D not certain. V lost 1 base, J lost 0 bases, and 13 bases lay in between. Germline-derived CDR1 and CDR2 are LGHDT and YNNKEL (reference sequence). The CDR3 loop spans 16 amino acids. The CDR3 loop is CASSQVYRQNSYEQYF. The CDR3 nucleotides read TGTGCCAGCAGCCAAGTATATCGGCAGAACTCCTACGAGCAGTACTTC.

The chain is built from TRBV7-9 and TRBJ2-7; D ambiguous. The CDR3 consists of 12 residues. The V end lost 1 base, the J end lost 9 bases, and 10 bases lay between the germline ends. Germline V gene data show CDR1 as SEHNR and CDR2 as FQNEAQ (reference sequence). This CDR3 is CASSLGNLRQYF. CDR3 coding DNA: TGTGCCAGCAGCTTAGGGAACTTGAGGCAGTACTTC. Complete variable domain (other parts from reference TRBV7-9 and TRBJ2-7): DTGVSQNPRHKITKRGQNVTFRCDPISEHNRLYWYRQTLGQGPEFLTYFQNEAQLEKSRLLSDRFSAERPKGSFSTLEIQRTEQGDSAMYLCASSLGNLRQYFGPGTRLTVT.

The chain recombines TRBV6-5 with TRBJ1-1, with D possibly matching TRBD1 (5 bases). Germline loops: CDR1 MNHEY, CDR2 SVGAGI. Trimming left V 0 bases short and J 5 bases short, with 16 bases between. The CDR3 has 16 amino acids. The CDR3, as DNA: TGTGCCAGCAGTTACTCCGGACGCAGGGCCGGTACTGAAGCTTTCTTT. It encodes CASSYSGRRAGTEAFF.

The CDR3 protein is CASSRRQGAQTDTQYF. The DNA of the CDR3 is TGTGCCAGCAGCCGACGACAGGGGGCGCAGACAGATACGCAGTATTTT. The chain carries TRBV5-4 and TRBJ2-3; TRBD1 agrees at 10 bases. There are 16 residues in the CDR3. The J segment lost 3 bases and the V segment lost 4 bases, leaving 8 bases of the junction unmatched. CDR1 is SGHNT and CDR2 is YYREEE in the germline V gene (reference sequence).

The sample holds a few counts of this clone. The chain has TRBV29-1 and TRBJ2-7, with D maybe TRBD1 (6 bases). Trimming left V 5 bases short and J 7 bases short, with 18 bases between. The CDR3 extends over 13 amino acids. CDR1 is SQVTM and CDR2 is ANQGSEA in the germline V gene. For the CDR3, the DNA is TGCAGCGTTAAACCGGGACACCCTGGAGAGCAGTACTTC. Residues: CSVKPGHPGEQYF.

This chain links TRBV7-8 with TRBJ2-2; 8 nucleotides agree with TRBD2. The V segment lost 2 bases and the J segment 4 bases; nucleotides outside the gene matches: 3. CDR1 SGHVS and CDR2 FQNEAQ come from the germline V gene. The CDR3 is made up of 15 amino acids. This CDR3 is CASSLIGRGTGELFF. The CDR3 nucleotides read TGTGCCAGCAGCTTAATCGGGAGGGGCACCGGGGAGCTGTTTTTT.

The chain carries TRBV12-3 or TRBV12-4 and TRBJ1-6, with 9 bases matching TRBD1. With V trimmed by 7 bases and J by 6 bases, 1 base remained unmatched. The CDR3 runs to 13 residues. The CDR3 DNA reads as TGTGCCAGCAAGGGACAGGGTAATTCACCCCTCCACTTT. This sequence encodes CASKGQGNSPLHF.

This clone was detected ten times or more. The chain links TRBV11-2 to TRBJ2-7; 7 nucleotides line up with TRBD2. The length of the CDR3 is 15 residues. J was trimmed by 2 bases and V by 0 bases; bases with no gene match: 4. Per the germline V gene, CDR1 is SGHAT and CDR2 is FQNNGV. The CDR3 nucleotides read TGTGCCAGCAGCTTAGACCCAGCGGGGACCTACGAGCAGTACTTC. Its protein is CASSLDPAGTYEQYF.

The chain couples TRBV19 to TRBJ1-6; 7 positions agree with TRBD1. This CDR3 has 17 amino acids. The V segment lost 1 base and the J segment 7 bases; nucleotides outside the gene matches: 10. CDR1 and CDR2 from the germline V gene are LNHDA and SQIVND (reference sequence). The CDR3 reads CASSIGDSPVRNSPLHF. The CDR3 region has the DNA TGTGCCAGTAGTATAGGGGACAGCCCGGTGCGGAATTCACCCCTCCACTTT.

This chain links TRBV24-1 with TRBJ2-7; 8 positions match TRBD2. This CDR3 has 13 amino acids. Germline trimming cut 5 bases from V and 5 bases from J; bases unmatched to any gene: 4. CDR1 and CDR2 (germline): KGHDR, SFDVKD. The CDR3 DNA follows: TGTGCCACCAGTGGTCGGGGGGGCCACGAGCAGTACTTC. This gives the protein CATSGRGGHEQYF.